This T cell receptor (beta chain) was recovered during a study of blood T cell repertoires in COVID-19. As for the study in general: Acute and convalescent COVID-19 specimens originated in the United States, Italy and Spain. PBMCs, B-cell-depleted T cells, or T cells provided the cDNA or gDNA that made up the material.

In the authors' methods: Nucleated cell number was recorded as an estimate derived from reference gene primer amplification. The method was immunoSEQ multiplex PCR; TCRdb's version includes in-frame clones alone and lacks a portion of them. From that table come the V and J calls and clone size; the DNA was used to work out D and trimming. The sample holds about 150,000 clones, 80% to 90% seen once. This CDR3 region has 15 residues. Germline CDR1 reads SEHNR; CDR2 reads FQNEAQ (reference sequence). Trimming took 2 bases from V and 0 from J, leaving 8 bases between them. Material for sequencing was peripheral blood. The sequence derives from a man between 65 and 85 years old with acute or convalescent COVID-19. This rearrangement joins TRBV7-9 to TRBJ1-3; possibly TRBD1 for D (5 bases). CDR3 sequence (DNA): TGTGCCAGCAGCTTAACCAGGGTCTCTGGAAACACCATATATTTT. Translated, it gives CASSLTRVSGNTIYF.